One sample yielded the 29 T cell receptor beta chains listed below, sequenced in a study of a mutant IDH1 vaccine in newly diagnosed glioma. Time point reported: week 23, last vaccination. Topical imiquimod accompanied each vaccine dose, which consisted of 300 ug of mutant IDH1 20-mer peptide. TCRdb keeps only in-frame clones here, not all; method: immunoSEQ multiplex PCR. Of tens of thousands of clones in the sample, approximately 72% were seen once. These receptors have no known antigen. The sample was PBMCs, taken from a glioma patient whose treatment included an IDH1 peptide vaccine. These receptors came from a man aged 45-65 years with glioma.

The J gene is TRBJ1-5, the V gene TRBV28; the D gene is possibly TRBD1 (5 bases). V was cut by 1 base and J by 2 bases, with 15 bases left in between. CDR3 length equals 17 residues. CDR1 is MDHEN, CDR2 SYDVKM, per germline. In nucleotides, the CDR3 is TGTGCCAGCAGTTTATTTGCAGGGTTTGGTGGCAATCAGCCCCAGCATTTT. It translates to CASSLFAGFGGNQPQHF. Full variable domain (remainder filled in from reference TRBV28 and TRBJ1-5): DVKVTQSSRYLVKRTGEKVFLECVQDMDHENMFWYRQDPGLGLRLIYFSYDVKMKEKGDIPEGYSVSREKKERFSLILESASTNQTSMYLCASSLFAGFGGNQPQHFGDGTRLSIL.

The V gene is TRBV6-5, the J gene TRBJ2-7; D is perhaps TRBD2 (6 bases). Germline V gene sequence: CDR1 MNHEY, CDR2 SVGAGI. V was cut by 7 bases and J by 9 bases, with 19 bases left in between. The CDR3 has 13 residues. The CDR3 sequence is CASNGGTPGGQYF. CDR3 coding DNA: TGTGCCAGCAACGGCGGGACTCCCGGCGGGCAGTACTTC.

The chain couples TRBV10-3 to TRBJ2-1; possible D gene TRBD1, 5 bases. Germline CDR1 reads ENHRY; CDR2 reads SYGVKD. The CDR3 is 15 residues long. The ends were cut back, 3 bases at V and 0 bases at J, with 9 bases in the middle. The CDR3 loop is CAISERGSSYNEQFF. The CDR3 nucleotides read TGTGCCATCAGTGAAAGGGGTTCCTCCTACAATGAGCAGTTCTTC.

CDR3 nucleotides: TGTGCCAGTAGGGCAGGGGGTACTAGCAATCAGCCCCAGCATTTT. It is translated as CASRAGGTSNQPQHF. This chain connects TRBV19 to TRBJ1-5; 7 bases line up with TRBD1. The V gene's germline CDR1 is LNHDA and CDR2 SQIVND (reference sequence). CDR3 length: 15 amino acids. V was clipped by 6 bases and J by 0 bases; unmatched bases: 5.

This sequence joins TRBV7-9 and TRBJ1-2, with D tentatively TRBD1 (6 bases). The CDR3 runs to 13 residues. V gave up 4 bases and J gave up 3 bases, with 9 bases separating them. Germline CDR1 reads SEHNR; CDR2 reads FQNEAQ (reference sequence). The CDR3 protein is CASSSGADYGYTF. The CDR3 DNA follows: TGTGCCAGCAGCTCGGGGGCGGACTATGGCTACACCTTC.

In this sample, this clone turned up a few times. Here the CDR3 reads CASGVSYEQYF. The CDR3 bases are TGTGCCAGCGGGGTCTCCTACGAGCAGTACTTC. This sequence joins TRBV28 and TRBJ2-7; D not resolved. V gave up 8 bases and J gave up 0 bases, with 5 bases separating them. From germline, CDR1 is MDHEN and CDR2 SYDVKM. There are 11 residues in the CDR3.

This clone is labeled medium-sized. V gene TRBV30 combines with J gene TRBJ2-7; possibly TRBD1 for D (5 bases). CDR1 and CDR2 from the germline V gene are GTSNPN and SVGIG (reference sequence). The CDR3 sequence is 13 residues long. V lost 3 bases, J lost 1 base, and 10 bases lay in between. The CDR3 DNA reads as TGTGCCTGGAGCGCTGACAGTTCCTACGAGCAGTACTTC. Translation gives CAWSADSSYEQYF.

The CDR3 DNA is TGTGCCAGTAGGTACACTTACATGAACACTGAAGCTTTCTTT. It translates to CASRYTYMNTEAFF. The rearrangement joins TRBV19 to TRBJ1-1; no firm D call. Germline V gene sequence: CDR1 LNHDA, CDR2 SQIVND (reference sequence). Trimming shortened V by 6 bases and J by 0 bases, and 11 bases separated the two germline ends. The CDR3 has 14 amino acids.

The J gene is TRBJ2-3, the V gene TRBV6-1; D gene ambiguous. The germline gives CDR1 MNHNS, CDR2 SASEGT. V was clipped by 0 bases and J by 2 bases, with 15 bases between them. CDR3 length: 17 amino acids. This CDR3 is CASSEAMGRRSTDTQYF. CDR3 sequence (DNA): TGTGCCAGCAGTGAAGCTATGGGCCGACGGTCCACAGATACGCAGTATTTT.

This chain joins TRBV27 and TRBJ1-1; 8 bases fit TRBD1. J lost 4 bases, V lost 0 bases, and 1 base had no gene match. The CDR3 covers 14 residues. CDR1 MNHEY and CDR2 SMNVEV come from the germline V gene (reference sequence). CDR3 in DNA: TGTGCCAGCAGTTTATCGACAGGGGCCACTGAAGCTTTCTTT. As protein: CASSLSTGATEAFF.

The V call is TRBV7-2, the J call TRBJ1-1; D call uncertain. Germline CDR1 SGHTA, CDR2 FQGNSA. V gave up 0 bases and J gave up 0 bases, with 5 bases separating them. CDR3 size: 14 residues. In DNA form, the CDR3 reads TGTGCCAGCAGCTTAGCAGCTTTGAACACTGAAGCTTTCTTT. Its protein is CASSLAALNTEAFF.

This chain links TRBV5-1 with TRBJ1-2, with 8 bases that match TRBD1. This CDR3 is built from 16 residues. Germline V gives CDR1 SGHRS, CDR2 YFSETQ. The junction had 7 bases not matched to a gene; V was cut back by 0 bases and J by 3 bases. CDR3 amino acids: CASSLAGGVTHYGYTF. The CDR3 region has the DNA TGCGCCAGCAGCTTGGCAGGGGGCGTTACGCACTATGGCTACACCTTC.

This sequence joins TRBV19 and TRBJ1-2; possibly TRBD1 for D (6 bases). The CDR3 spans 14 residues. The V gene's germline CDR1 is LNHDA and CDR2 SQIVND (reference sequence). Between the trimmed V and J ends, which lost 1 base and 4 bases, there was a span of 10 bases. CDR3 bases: TGTGCCAGTAGTATAGGGCAGGGGACCTATGGCTACACCTTC. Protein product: CASSIGQGTYGYTF.

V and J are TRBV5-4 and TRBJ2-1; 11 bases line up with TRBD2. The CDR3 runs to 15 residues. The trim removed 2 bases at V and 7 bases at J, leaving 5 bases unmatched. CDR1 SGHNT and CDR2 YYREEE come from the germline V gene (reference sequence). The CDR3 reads CASSFSGGGRNEQFF. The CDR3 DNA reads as TGTGCCAGCAGCTTTAGCGGGGGGGGGAGGAATGAGCAGTTCTTC. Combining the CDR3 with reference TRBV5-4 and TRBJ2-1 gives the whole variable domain ETGVTQSPTHLIKTRGQQVTLRCSSQSGHNTVSWYQQALGQGPQFIFQYYREEENGRGNFPPRFSGLQFPNYSSELNVNALELDDSALYLCASSFSGGGRNEQFFGPGTRLTVL.

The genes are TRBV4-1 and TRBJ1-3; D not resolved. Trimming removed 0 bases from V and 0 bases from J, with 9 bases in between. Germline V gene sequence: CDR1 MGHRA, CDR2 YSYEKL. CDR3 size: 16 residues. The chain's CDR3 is CASSQEVTSSGNTIYF. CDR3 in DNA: TGCGCCAGCAGCCAAGAGGTGACTAGCTCTGGAAACACCATATATTTT.

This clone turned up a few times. Here the CDR3 reads CASSQDTLNTEAFF. The CDR3, as DNA: TGTGCCAGCAGCCAAGACACTTTGAACACTGAAGCTTTCTTT. This sequence joins TRBV4-2 and TRBJ1-1; the D is unclear. Germline CDR1 is LGHNA and CDR2 is YNFKEQ. The CDR3 sequence is 14 residues long. V lost 0 bases, J lost 0 bases, and 5 bases lay in between.

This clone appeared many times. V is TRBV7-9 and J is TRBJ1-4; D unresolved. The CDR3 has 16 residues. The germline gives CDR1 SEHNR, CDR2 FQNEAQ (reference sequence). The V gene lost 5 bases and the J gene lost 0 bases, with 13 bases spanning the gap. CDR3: CASSPGSRPTNEKLFF. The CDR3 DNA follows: TGTGCCAGCAGCCCCGGGAGCCGCCCAACTAATGAAAAACTGTTTTTT.

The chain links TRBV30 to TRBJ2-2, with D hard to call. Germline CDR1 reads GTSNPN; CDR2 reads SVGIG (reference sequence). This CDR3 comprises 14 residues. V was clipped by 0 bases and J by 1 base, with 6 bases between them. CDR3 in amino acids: CAWSVTRNTGELFF. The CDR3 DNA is TGTGCCTGGAGTGTAACCCGGAACACCGGGGAGCTGTTTTTT.

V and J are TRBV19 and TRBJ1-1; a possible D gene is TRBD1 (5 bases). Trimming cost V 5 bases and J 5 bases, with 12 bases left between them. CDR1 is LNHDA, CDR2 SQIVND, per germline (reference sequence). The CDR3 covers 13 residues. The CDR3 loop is CASSAHKGTEAFF. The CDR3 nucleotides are TGTGCCAGTAGTGCCCACAAGGGGACTGAAGCTTTCTTT.

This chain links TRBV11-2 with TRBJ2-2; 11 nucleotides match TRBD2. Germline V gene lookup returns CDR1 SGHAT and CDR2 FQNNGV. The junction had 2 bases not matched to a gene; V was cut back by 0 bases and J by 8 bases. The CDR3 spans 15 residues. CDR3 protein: CASSLDPSGRGELFF. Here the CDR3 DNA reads TGTGCCAGCAGCTTAGACCCTAGCGGGAGGGGGGAGCTGTTTTTT.

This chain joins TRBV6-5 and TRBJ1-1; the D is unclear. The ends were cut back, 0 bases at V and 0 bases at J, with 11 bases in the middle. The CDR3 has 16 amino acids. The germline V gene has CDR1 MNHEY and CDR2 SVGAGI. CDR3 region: CASSYSTEAMNTEAFF. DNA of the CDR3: TGTGCCAGCAGTTACTCGACTGAGGCGATGAACACTGAAGCTTTCTTT.

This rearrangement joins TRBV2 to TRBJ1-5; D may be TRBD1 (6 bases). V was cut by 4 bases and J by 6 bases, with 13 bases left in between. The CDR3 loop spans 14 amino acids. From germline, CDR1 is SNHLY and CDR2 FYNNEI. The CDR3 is CASSGGGGSQPQHF. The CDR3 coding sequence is TGTGCCAGCAGTGGGGGAGGGGGGTCTCAGCCCCAGCATTTT.

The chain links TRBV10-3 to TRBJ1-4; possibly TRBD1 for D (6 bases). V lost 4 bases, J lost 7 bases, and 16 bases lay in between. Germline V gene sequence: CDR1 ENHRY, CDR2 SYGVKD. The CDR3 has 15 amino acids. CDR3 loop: CAISVRGGLGEKLFF. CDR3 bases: TGTGCCATCAGTGTTCGGGGGGGGCTTGGTGAAAAACTGTTTTTT.

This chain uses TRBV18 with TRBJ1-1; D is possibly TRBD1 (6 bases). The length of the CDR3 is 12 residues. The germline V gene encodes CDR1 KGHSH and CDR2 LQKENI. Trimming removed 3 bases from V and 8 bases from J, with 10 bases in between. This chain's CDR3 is CASSPNREEAFF. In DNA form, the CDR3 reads TGTGCCAGCTCACCGAACAGGGAAGAAGCTTTCTTT.

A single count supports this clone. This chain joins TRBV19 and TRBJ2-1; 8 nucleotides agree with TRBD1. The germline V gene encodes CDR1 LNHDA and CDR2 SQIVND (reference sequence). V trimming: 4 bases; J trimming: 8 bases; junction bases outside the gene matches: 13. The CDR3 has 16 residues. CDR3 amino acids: CASSKSRDRYRYEQFF. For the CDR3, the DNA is TGTGCCAGTAGTAAGAGTAGGGACAGGTACAGGTATGAGCAGTTCTTC.

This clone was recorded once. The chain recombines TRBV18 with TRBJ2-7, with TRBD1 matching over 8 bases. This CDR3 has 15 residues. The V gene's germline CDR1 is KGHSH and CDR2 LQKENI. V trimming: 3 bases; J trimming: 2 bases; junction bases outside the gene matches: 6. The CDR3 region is CASSPSDRVTYEQYF. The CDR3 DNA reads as TGTGCCAGCTCACCCTCGGACAGGGTGACCTACGAGCAGTACTTC.

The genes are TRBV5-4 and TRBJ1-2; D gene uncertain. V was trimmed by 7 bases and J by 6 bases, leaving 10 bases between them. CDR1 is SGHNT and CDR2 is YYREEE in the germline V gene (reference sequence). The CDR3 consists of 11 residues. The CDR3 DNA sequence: TGTGCCAGCCGACGAGGAAATGGCTACACCTTC. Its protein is CASRRGNGYTF.

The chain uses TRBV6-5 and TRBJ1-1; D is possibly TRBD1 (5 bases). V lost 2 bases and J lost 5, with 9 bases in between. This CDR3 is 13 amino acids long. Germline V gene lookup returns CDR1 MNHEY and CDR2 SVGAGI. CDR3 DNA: TGTGCCAGCAGTTACGGGGGTAGGACTGAAGCTTTCTTT. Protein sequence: CASSYGGRTEAFF.

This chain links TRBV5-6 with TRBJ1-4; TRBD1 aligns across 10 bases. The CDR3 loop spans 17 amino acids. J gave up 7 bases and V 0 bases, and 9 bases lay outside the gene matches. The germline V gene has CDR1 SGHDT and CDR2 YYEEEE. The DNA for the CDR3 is TGTGCCAGCAGCTTGGGGACAGGGGGGCACGGGAGTGAAAAACTGTTTTTT. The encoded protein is CASSLGTGGHGSEKLFF.